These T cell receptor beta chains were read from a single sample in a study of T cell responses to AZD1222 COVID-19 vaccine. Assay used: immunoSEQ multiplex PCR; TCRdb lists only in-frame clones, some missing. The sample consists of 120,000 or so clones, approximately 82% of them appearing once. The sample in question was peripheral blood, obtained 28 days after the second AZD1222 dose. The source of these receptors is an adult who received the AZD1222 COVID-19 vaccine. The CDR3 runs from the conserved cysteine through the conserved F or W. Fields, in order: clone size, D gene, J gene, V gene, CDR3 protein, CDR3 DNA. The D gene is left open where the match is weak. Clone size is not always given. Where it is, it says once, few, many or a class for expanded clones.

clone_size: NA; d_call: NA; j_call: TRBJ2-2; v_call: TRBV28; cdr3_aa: CASSLNPGETGELFF; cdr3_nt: TGTGCCAGCAGTTTAAATCCAGGGGAGACCGGGGAGCTGTTTTTT
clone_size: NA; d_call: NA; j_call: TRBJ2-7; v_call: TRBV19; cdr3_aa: CASSLRAGSSYEQYF; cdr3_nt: TGTGCCAGTAGCCTCCGGGCAGGATCCTCCTACGAGCAGTACTTC
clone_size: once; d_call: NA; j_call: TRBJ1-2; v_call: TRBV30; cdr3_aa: CAWNRVFGYTF; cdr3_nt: TGTGCCTGGAACAGGGTTTTCGGCTACACCTTC
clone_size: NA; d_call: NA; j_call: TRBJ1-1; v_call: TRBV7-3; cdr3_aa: CASSLTSDTEAFF; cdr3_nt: TGTGCCAGCAGCTTAACGTCGGACACTGAAGCTTTCTTT
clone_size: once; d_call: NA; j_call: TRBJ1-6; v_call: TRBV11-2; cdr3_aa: CASSYLRGNSPLHF; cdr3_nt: TGTGCCAGCAGCTACCTCCGCGGGAATTCACCCCTCCACTTT
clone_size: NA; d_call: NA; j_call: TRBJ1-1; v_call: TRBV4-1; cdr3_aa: CASSSRQGGTMNTEAFF; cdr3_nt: TGCGCCAGCAGCTCCCGGCAGGGAGGAACCATGAACACTGAAGCTTTCTTT
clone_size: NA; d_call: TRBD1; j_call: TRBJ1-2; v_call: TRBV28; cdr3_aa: CASSPGTGGGYTF; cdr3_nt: TGTGCCAGCAGTCCCGGGACAGGGGGGGGCTACACCTTC
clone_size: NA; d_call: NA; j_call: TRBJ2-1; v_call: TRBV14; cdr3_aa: CASSPGRGEQFF; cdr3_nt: TGTGCCAGCAGCCCGGGTAGGGGAGAGCAGTTCTTC
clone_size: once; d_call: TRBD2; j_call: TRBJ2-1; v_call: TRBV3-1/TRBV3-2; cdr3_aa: CASRVAGGPEQFF; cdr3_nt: TGTGCCAGCAGAGTAGCGGGGGGGCCTGAGCAGTTCTTC
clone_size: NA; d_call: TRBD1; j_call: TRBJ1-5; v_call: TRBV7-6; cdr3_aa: CASSSYRGGYQPQHF; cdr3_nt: TGTGCCAGCAGCAGTTACAGGGGGGGGTATCAGCCCCAGCATTTT
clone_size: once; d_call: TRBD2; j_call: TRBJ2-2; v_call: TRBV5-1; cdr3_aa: CASSFLAGNTGELFF; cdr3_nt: TGCGCCAGCAGCTTCCTAGCGGGCAACACCGGGGAGCTGTTTTTT
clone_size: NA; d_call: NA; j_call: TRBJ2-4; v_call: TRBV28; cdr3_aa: CASTLGTHKNIQYF; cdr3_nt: TGTGCCAGCACCCTTGGGACACACAAAAACATTCAGTACTTC
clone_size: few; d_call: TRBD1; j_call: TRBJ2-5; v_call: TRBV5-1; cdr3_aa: CASSSSGTEETQYF; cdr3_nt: TGCGCCAGCAGCTCGTCCGGGACAGAAGAGACCCAGTACTTC
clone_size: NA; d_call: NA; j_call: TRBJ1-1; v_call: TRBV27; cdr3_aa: CASSILASEGSAFF; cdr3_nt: TGTGCCAGCAGTATCTTGGCGAGTGAGGGGAGTGCTTTCTTT
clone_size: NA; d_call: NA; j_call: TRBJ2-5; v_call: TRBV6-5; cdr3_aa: CASSKDLARETQYF; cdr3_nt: TGTGCCAGCAGCAAAGACCTAGCGAGAGAGACCCAGTACTTC
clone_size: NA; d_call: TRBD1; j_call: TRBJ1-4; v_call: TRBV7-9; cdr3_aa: CASSLDGGQKEKLFF; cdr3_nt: TGTGCCAGCAGCTTAGACGGGGGACAGAAGGAAAAACTGTTTTTT
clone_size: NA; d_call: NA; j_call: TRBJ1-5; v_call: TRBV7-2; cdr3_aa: CASSSWGGASNQPQHF; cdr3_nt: TGTGCCAGCAGCTCCTGGGGGGGGGCTAGCAATCAGCCCCAGCATTTT
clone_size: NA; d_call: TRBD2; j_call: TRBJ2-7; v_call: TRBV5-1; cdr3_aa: CASSFLAGGTYEQYF; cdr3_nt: TGCGCCAGCAGCTTTCTAGCGGGGGGTACCTACGAGCAGTACTTC
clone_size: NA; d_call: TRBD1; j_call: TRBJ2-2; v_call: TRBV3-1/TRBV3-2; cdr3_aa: CASSQLDRVYTGELFF; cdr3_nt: TGTGCCAGCAGCCAATTGGACAGGGTGTACACCGGGGAGCTGTTTTTT
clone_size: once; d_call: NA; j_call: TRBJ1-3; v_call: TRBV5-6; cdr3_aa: CASSRRTVSGNTIYF; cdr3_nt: TGTGCCAGCAGCCGCCGGACGGTCTCTGGAAACACCATATATTTT
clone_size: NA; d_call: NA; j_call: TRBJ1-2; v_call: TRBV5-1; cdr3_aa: CASSLRGVYTF; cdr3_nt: TGCGCCAGCAGCTTGCGAGGGGTCTACACCTTC
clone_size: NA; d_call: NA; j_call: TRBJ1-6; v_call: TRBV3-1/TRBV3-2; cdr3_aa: CASSQGSANHSPLHF; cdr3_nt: TGTGCCAGCAGCCAGGGTTCGGCGAACCATTCACCCCTCCACTTT